This T cell receptor beta chain was documented in a study of blood T cell repertoires in COVID-19. Germline V gives CDR1 MNHEY, CDR2 SVGAGI. The J segment lost 4 bases and the V segment lost 6 bases, leaving 9 bases of the junction unmatched. The CDR3 is 15 amino acids. Study processing details: The assay estimated nucleated cells by amplifying reference gene primers. Here immunoSEQ multiplex PCR was the method, and the copy in TCRdb shows in-frame clones only, minus some. V and J calls and clone size are as listed in that table; D and trimming were resolved from the DNA. The table includes 120,000 to 150,000 clones, about 85% detected once.

Material: peripheral blood. This sequence was found in a human donor with acute or convalescent COVID-19. The donor label of this sample is uncertain. V gene TRBV6-5 combines with J gene TRBJ2-5; 9 bases line up with TRBD1. The CDR3 DNA reads TGTGCCAGCAGGAACCGGGACAGGGCGGGAGAGACCCAGTACTTC. Translated, it gives CASRNRDRAGETQYF.